The source of this T cell receptor beta chain is a study of cytomegalovirus exposure and HLA in healthy donors. PCR amplification relied on 60 Vbeta primers (plus 13 Jbeta primers). Method: immunoSEQ multiplex PCR; TCRdb's copy keeps in-frame clones and lacks some. The profile covers 14,000 or so clones, with about 60% appearing a single time and approximately 19% taken by the ten largest. V lost 6 bases, J lost 6 bases, and 2 bases stayed unmatched. Per germline, CDR1 KGHSH and CDR2 LQKENI. The CDR3 loop spans 12 amino acids. V usage is TRBV18 and J usage is TRBJ1-5; 7 bases line up with TRBD1. The sequence was collected from a woman in her 50s in good health and CMV-seropositive. Source material: PBMCs. CDR3 sequence: CASSRQGQPQHF. In DNA, the CDR3 is TGTGCCAGCTCTCGACAGGGTCAGCCCCAGCATTTT.